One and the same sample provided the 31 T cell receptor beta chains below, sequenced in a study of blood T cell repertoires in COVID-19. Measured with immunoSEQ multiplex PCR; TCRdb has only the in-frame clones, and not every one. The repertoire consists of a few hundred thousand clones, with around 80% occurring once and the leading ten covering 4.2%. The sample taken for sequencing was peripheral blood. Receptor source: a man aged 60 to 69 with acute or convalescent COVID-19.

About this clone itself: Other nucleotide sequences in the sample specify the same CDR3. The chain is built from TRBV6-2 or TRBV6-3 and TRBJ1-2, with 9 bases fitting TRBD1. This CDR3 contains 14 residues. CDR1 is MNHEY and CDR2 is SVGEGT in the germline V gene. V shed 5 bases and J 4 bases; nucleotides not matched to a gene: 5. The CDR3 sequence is CASSQGQGGYGYTF. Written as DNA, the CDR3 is TGTGCCAGCAGTCAGGGACAGGGCGGCTATGGCTACACCTTC.

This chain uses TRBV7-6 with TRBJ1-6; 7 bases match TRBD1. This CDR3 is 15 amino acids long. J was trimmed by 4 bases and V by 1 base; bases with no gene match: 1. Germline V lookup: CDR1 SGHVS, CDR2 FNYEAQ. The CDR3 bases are TGTGCCAGCAGCTTAGAGACAGGGTATAATTCACCCCTCCACTTT. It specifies CASSLETGYNSPLHF.

CDR3 sequence reads: CASSIAGTTRAKNIQYF. In DNA, the CDR3 is TGTGCCAGTAGTATAGCCGGGACTACGCGGGCCAAAAACATTCAGTACTTC. The chain recombines TRBV19 with TRBJ2-4; 7 bases match TRBD2. The trim removed 1 base at V and 1 base at J, leaving 7 bases unmatched. Germline V gene lookup returns CDR1 LNHDA and CDR2 SQIVND (reference sequence). The CDR3 length is 17 residues.

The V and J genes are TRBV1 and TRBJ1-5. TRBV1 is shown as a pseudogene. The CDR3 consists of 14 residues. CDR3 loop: CTSEGGPGNQPQHF. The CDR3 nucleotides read TGCACCAGCGAAGGAGGGCCGGGAAATCAGCCCCAGCATTTT.

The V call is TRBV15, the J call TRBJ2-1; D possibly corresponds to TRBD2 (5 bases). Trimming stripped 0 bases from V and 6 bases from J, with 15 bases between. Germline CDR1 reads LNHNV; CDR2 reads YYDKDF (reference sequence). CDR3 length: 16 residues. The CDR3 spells CATSRERGLSPNEQFF. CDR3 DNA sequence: TGTGCCACCAGCAGAGAAAGAGGACTCAGCCCCAATGAGCAGTTCTTC.

The CDR3 loop is CASSSPGTGRSSPLHF. CDR3 coding DNA: TGTGCCAGCAGCTCCCCCGGGACAGGGCGAAGTTCACCCCTCCACTTT. The J gene is TRBJ1-6, the V gene TRBV7-9; 9 bases agree with TRBD1. The CDR3 is 16 residues long. V lost 4 bases, J lost 9 bases, and 10 bases stayed unmatched. CDR1 and CDR2 from the germline V gene are SEHNR and FQNEAQ (reference sequence).

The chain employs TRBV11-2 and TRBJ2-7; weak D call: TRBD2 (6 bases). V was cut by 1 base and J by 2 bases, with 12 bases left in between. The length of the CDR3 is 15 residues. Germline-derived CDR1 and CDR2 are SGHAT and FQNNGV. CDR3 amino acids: CASSLGGVATYEQYF. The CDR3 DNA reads TGTGCCAGCAGCTTAGGGGGGGTAGCAACCTACGAGCAGTACTTC.

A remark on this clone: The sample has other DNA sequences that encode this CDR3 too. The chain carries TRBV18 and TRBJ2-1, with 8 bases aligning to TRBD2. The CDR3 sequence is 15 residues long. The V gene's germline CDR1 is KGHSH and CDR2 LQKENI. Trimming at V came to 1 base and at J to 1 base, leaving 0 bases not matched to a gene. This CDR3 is CASSPLAGSYNEQFF. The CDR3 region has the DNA TGTGCCAGCTCACCACTAGCGGGGTCCTACAATGAGCAGTTCTTC.

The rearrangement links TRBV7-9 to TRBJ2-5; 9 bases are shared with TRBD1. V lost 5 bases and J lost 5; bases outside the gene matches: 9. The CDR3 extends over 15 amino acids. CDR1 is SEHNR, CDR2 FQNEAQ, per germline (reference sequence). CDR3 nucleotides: TGTGCCAGCAGCCCTACAGGGGGCGCAGGGGAGACCCAGTACTTC. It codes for CASSPTGGAGETQYF.

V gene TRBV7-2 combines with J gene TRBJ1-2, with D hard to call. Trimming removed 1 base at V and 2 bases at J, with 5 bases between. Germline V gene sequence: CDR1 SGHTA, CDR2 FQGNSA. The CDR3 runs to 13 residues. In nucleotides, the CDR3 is TGTGCCAGCAGCTTAGTACAGAACTATGGCTACACCTTC. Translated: CASSLVQNYGYTF. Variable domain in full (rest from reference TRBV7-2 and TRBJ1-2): GAGVSQSPSNKVTEKGKDVELRCDPISGHTALYWYRQSLGQGLEFLIYFQGNSAPDKSGLPSDRFSAERTGGSVSTLTIQRTQQEDSAVYLCASSLVQNYGYTFGSGTRLTVV.

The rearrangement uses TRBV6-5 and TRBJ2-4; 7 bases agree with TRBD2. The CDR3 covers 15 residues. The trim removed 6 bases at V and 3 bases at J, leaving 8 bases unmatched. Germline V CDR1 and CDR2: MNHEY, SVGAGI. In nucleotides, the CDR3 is TGTGCCAGCAGGTTACTGGGGGAGGGCAAAAACATTCAGTACTTC. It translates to CASRLLGEGKNIQYF.

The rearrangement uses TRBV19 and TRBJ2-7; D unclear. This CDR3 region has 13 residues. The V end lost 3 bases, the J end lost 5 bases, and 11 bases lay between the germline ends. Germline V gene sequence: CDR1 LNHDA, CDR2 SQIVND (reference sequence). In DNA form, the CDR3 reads TGTGCCAGTAGTATTACGATGAACAACGAGCAGTACTTC. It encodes CASSITMNNEQYF.

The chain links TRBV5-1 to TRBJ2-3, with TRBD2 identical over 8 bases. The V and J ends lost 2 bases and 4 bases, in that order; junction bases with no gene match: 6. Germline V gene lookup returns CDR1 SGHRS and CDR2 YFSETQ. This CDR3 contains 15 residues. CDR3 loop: CASSLHERGSDTQYF. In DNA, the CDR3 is TGCGCCAGCAGCTTACATGAGCGGGGGTCAGATACGCAGTATTTT.

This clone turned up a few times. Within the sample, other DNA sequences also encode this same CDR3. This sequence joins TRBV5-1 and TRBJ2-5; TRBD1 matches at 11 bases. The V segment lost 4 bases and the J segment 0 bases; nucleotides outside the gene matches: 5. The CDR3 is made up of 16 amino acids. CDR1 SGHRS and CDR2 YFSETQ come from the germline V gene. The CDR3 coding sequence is TGCGCCAGCAGCGGCGGGACAGGGGGATACCAAGAGACCCAGTACTTC. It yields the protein CASSGGTGGYQETQYF.

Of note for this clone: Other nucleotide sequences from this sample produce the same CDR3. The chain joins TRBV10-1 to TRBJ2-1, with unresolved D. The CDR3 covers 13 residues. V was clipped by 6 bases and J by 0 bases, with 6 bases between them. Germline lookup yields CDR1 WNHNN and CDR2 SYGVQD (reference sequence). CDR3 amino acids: CASSPSSYNEQFF. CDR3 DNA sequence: TGCGCCAGCAGCCCCAGCTCCTACAATGAGCAGTTCTTC.

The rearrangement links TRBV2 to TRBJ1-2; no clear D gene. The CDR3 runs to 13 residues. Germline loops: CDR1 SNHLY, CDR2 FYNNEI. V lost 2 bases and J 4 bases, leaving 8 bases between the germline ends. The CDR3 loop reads CASSEQVSYGYTF. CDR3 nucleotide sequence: TGTGCCAGCAGTGAACAGGTCTCCTATGGCTACACCTTC.

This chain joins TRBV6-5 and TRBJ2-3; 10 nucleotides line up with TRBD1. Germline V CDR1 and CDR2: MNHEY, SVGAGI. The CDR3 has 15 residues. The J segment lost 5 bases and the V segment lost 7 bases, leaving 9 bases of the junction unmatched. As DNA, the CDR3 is TGTGCCAGCACCCCGACAGGGGGCGCCGAAGATACGCAGTATTTT. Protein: CASTPTGGAEDTQYF.

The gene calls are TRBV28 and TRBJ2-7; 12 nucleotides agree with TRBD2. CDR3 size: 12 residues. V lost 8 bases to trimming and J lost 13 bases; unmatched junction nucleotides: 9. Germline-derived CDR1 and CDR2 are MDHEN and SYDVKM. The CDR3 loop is CASGSGLAGSYF. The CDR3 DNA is TGTGCCAGCGGCTCAGGACTAGCGGGAAGCTACTTC.

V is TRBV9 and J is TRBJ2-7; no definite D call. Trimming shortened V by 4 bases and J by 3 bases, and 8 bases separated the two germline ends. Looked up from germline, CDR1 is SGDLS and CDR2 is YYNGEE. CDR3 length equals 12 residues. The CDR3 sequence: CASSRTDYEQYF. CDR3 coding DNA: TGTGCCAGCAGCCGCACAGACTACGAGCAGTACTTC.

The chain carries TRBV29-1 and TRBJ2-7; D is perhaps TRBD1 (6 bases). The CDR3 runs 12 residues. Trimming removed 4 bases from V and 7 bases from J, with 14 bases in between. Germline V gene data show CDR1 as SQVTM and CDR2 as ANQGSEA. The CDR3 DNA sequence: TGCAGCGTTGCAACAGGGTTGGAGGAGCAGTACTTC. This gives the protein CSVATGLEEQYF.

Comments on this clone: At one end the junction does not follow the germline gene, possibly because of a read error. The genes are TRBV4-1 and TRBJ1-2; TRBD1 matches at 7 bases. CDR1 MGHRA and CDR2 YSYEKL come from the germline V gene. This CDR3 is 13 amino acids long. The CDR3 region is CASSEGRQGPSHF. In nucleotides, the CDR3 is TGCGCCAGCAGCGAGGGCAGACAGGGCCCGTCTCACTTC.

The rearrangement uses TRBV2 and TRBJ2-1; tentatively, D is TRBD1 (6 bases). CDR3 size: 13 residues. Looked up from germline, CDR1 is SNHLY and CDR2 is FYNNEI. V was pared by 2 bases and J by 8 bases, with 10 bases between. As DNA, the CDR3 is TGTGCCAGCAGTGAACAGGGGTTGGATGAGCAGTTCTTC. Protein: CASSEQGLDEQFF.

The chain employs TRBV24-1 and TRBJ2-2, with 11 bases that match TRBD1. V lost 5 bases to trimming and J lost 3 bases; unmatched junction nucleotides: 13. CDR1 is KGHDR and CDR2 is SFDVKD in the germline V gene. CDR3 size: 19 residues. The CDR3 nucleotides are TGTGCCACCAGTGCTTTCTTCACCCCGGGACAGGGGGACACCGGGGAGCTGTTTTTT. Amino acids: CATSAFFTPGQGDTGELFF.

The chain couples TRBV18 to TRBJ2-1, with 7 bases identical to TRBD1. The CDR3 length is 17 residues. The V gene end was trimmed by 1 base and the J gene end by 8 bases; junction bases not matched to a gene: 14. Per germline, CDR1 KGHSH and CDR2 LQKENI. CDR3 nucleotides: TGTGCCAGCTCACCACGGTTACGGGACAGAGGGTTTGATGAGCAGTTCTTC. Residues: CASSPRLRDRGFDEQFF.

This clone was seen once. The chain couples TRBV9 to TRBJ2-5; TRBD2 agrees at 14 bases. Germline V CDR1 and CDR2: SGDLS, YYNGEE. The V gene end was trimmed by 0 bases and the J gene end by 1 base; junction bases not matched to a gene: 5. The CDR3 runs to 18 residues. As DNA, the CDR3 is TGTGCCAGCAGCGTAGGAGGACTAGCGGGGGGTGTCCAAGAGACCCAGTACTTC. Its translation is CASSVGGLAGGVQETQYF.

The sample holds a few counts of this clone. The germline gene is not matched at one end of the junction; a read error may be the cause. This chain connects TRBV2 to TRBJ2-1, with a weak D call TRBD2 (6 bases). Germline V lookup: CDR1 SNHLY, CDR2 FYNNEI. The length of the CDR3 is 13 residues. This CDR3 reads CASSEFGGERTIF. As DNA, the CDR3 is TGTGCCAGCAGTGAATTCGGAGGGGAGAGGACGATCTTC.

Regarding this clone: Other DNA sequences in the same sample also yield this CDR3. The CDR3 protein is CASRPTGYGYTF. The DNA for the CDR3 is TGTGCCAGCAGGCCTACAGGCTATGGCTACACCTTC. The rearrangement joins TRBV6-5 to TRBJ1-2; maybe TRBD1 (5 bases). Trimming removed 6 bases at V and 4 bases at J, with 9 bases between. The CDR3 sequence is 12 residues long. Looked up from germline, CDR1 is MNHEY and CDR2 is SVGAGI.

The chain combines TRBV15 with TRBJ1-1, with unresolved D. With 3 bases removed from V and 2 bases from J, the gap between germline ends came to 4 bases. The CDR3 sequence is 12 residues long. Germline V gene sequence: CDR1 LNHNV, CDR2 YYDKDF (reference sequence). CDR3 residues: CATSSRNTEAFF. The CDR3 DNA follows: TGTGCCACCAGCAGCCGTAACACTGAAGCTTTCTTT.

This CDR3 is CASSPHNRDAIEAFF. DNA of the CDR3: TGTGCCAGCAGCCCACACAACAGGGATGCTATTGAAGCTTTCTTT. J is TRBJ1-1 and V is TRBV6-5, with a weak D call TRBD1 (6 bases). The CDR3 runs to 15 residues. V was clipped by 6 bases and J by 7 bases, with 21 bases between them. Germline V CDR1 and CDR2: MNHEY, SVGAGI.

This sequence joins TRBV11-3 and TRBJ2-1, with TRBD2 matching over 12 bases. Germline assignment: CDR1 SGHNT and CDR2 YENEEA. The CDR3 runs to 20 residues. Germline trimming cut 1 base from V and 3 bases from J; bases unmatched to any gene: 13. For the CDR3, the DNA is TGTGCCAGCAGCTTAGGCCTAGCGGGGGGGCCCTCCAACCTCTACAATGAGCAGTTCTTC. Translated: CASSLGLAGGPSNLYNEQFF. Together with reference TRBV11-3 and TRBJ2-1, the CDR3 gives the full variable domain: EAGVVQSPRYKIIEKKQPVAFWCNPISGHNTLYWYLQNLGQGPELLIRYENEEAVDDSQLPKDRFSAERLKGVDSTLKIQPAELGDSAVYLCASSLGLAGGPSNLYNEQFFGPGTRLTVL.

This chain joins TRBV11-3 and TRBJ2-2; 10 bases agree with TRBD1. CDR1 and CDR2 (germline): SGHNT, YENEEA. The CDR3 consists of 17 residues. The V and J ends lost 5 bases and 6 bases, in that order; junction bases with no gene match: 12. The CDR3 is CASSAGLGTGVPGELFF. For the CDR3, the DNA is TGTGCCAGCAGCGCAGGCCTGGGGACAGGGGTCCCCGGGGAGCTGTTTTTT.